This T cell receptor (beta chain) emerged from a study of blood T cell repertoires in COVID-19. Looking at the study overall: Samples of COVID-19 (acute and convalescent) were obtained from the United States, Italy and Spain.

TCRdb's table, derived via immunoSEQ multiplex PCR, lists solely in-frame clones and lacks some. Counted here are some 280,000 clones, approximately 91% occurring once; the ten biggest clones make up about an eighth. This CDR3 has 16 residues. With 4 bases clipped from V and 10 bases from J, the junction kept 13 bases outside the gene matches. Germline V gives CDR1 SGHDN, CDR2 FVKESK. The chain joins TRBV14 to TRBJ1-6; 7 bases map to TRBD1. This sequence was found in a woman aged 60-75 years with acute or convalescent COVID-19. Material for sequencing was peripheral blood. This CDR3 is CASSPLRTGVRSPLHF. CDR3 sequence (DNA): TGTGCCAGCAGCCCCCTCCGTACAGGGGTGAGGTCACCCCTCCACTTT.